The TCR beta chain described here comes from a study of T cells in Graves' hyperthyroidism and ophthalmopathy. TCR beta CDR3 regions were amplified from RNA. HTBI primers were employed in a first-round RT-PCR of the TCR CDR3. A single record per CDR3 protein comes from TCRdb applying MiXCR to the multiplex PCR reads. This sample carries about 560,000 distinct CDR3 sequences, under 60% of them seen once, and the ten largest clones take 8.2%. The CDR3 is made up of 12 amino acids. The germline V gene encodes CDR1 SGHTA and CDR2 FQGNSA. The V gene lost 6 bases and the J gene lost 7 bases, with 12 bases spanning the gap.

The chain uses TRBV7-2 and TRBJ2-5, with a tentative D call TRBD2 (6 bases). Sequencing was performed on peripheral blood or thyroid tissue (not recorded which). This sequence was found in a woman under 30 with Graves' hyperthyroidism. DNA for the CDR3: TGTGCCAGCAGTGGGGGAGGCGGGACCCAGTACTTC. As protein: CASSGGGGTQYF.